This T cell receptor (beta chain) originates from a study of OX40 agonist ivuxolimab in advanced cancers. Study summary: Clinicians treated patients with ivuxolimab, an agonistic anti-OX40 (CD134) antibody. Ivuxolimab was administered intravenously to patients at 0.01 to 10 mg/kg every 2 weeks. Every patient in dose escalation had hepatocellular carcinoma, melanoma, renal cell or head and neck cancer. The study, taken as a whole, reports: Undetermined was the antigen specificity of the expanded peripheral T cells.

Trimming removed 2 bases at V and 6 bases at J, with 11 bases between. CDR3 length equals 14 residues. Germline-derived CDR1 and CDR2 are MNHNY and SVGAGI (reference sequence). Sequenced by immunoSEQ multiplex PCR; TCRdb stores in-frame clones only, minus some. Among more than 85,000 clones, around nine tenths were seen once, and the ten largest hold about 0.3%. To note about this clone: The antigen is unknown.

Sample: CD4+ or CD8+ T cells sorted from blood, taken in a trial of the OX40 agonist ivuxolimab. The chain employs TRBV6-6 and TRBJ1-5, with D tentatively TRBD1 (5 bases). This receptor was taken from an adult with an advanced solid tumor such as melanoma, head and neck, liver or kidney cancer. The CDR3 nucleotides are TGTGCCAGCAGTTACCCAGAGGGGACTCAGCCCCAGCATTTT. Translated: CASSYPEGTQPQHF.